This T cell receptor beta chain was captured in a study of vaccination effects on CD4 cells after COVID-19. Study-wide context: Post-vaccine specimens arrived a median 72 days past the second dose.

Measured with immunoSEQ multiplex PCR; TCRdb has only the in-frame clones, and not every one. The sample contains more than 60,000 clones, just under 75% of which appear only once. Investigators separated out CD4+ T cells once 9 to 11 days of culture had passed. Either the BNT162b2 or mRNA-1273 vaccine was given to participants in two doses. Comment on this clone: The antigen is not known.

Study-level results: Marked clonal contraction was seen late after vaccination (in both infection- and vaccine-induced clones). Common cold coronavirus cross-reactivity was shown by only 1 of 255 vaccine-induced clones in healthy vaccinees.

Sequencing was performed on CD4+ T cells from PBMCs cultured without peptide, taken after COVID-19 vaccination. The TCR comes from a human donor who received a COVID-19 vaccine.

In DNA form, the CDR3 reads TGTGCCAGCAGCCCCCTTTGGGCAGAGACCCAGTACTTC. Its translation: CASSPLWAETQYF. This chain links TRBV7-8 with TRBJ2-5; D gene uncertain. In germline, CDR1 is SGHVS, CDR2 FQNEAQ. The CDR3 spans 13 residues. Trimming pared 5 bases from V and 4 bases from J, leaving 11 bases between.